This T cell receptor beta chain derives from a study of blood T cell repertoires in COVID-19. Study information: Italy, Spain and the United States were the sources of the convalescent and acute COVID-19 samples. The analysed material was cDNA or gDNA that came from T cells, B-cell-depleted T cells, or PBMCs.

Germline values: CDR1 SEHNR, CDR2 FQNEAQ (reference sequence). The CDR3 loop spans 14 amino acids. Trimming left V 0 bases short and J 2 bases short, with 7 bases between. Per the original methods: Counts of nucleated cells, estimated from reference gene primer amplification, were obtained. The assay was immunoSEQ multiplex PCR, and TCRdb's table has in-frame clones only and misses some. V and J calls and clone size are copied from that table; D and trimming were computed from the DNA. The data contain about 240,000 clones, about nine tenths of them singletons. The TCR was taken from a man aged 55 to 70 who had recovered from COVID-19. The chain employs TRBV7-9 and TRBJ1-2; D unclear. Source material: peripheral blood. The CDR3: CASSLAAQNYGYTF. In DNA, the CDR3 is TGTGCCAGCAGCTTAGCCGCACAGAACTATGGCTACACCTTC.